This T cell receptor (beta chain) was profiled in a study of shared clonotypes between healthy human individuals. Findings of the study overall: Apart from blood, nothing was sampled; tissue repertoires likely differ. Though the depth was large, rarefaction showed that sorted-subset sequencing was incomplete.

The CDR3 is 16 residues long. V lost 4 bases to trimming and J lost 4 bases, with 18 bases between them. Germline V gene lookup returns CDR1 SGHRS and CDR2 YFSETQ. A word on this clone: Antigen unknown.

The method was immunoSEQ multiplex PCR; TCRdb's version includes in-frame clones alone and lacks a portion of them. The sample lists 400,000 to 600,000 clones, around 96% seen once, with 0.064% in the top ten. CD45RA+ naive and CD45RA-negative memory subsets were separated from CD4+ cells. The material sequenced was naive CD4+ T cells sorted from blood. The subset denotes: CD45RA+ positively selected. This rearrangement joins TRBV5-1 to TRBJ2-1; no definite D call. The source of this sequence is a woman younger than 45 in good health. CDR3 DNA: TGCGCCAGCAGCCCGAGCGCGGTGGGTACTTACAATGAGCAGTTCTTC. It codes for CASSPSAVGTYNEQFF.